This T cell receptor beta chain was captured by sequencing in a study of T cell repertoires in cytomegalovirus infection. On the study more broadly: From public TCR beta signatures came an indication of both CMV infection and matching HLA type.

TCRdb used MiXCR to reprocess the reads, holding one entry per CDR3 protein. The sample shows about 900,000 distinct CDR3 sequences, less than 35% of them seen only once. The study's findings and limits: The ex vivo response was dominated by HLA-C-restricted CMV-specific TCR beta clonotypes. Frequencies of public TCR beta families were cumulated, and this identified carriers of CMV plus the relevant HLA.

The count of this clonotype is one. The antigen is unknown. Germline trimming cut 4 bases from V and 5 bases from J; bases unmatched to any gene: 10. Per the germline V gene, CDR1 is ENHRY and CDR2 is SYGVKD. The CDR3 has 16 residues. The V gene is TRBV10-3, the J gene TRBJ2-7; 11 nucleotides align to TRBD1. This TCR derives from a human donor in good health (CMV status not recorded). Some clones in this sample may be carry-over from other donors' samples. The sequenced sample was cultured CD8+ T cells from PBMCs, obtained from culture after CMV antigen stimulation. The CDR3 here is CAISGPPGQGDHEQYV. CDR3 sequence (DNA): TGTGCCATCAGTGGGCCTCCGGGACAGGGGGACCACGAGCAGTACGTC.